This T cell receptor beta chain was obtained from a study of T-cell reconstitution after alpha-beta-depleted transplantation in children. Findings and limits, study-wide: Most T-cell counts and diversity one year after the transplant came from T cells that were newly produced. Two months or so post-transplant, alpha-beta T cells reportedly derived from several hundred expanded graft clones.

Trimming cost V 6 bases and J 1 base, with 6 bases left between them. The CDR3 is 12 residues long. CDR1 and CDR2 (germline): MDHEN, SYDVKM. Construction of the TCRbeta library involved unique molecular identifiers. Using its own MiXCR run on the PCR reads, TCRdb lists one record per CDR3 protein. Found here are approximately 70,000 distinct CDR3 sequences, approximately 4.4% of them singletons; the top ten hold approximately 17%. This clonotype has ten or more counts. Its antigen is still unknown. The TCR comes from a boy younger than two who had a stem cell transplant for acute myeloid leukemia, so the T cells may come from the graft donor. Sequencing used PBMCs, mostly from graft donor cells, obtained 180 days after TCRalphabeta/CD19-depleted stem cell transplant. The rearrangement links TRBV28 to TRBJ2-5; D unclear. The CDR3 sequence: CASRRFQETQYF. The CDR3 DNA reads as TGTGCCAGCAGAAGGTTCCAAGAGACCCAGTACTTC. The whole variable domain, filled in from reference TRBV28 and TRBJ2-5, reads DVKVTQSSRYLVKRTGEKVFLECVQDMDHENMFWYRQDPGLGLRLIYFSYDVKMKEKGDIPEGYSVSREKKERFSLILESASTNQTSMYLCASRRFQETQYFGPGTRLLVL.